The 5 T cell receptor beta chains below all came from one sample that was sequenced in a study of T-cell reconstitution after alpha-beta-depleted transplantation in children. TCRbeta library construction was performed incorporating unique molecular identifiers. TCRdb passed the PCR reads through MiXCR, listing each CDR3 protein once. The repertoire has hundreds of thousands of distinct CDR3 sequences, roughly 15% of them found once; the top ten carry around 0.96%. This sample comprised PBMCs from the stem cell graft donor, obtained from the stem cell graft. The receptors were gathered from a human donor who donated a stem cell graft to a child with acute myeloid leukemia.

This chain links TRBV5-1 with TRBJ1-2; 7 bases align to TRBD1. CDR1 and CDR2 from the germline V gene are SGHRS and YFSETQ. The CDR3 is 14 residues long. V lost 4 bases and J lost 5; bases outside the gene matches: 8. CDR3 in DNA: TGCGCCAGCAGCCCCTCCGGGACAGAGTATGGCTACACCTTC. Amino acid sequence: CASSPSGTEYGYTF.

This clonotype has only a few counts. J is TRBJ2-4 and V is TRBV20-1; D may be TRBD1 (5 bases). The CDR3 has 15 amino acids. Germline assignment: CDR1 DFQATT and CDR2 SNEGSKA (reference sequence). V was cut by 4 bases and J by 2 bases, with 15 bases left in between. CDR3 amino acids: CSATSRGSSKNIQYF. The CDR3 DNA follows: TGCAGTGCTACCAGTAGGGGTAGTTCCAAAAACATTCAGTACTTC.

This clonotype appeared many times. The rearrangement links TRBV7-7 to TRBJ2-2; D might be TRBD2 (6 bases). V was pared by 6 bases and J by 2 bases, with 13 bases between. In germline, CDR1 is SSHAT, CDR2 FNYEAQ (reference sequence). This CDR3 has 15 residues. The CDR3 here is CASRSSVLNTGELFF. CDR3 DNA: TGTGCCAGCAGGTCTAGCGTCCTAAACACCGGGGAGCTGTTTTTT.

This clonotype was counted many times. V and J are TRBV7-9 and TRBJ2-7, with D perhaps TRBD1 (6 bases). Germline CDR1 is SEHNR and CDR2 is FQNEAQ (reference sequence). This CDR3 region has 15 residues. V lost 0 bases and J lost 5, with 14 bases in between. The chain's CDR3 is CASSLANTGFDEQYV. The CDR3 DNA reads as TGTGCCAGCAGCTTAGCGAATACAGGGTTCGACGAGCAGTACGTC.

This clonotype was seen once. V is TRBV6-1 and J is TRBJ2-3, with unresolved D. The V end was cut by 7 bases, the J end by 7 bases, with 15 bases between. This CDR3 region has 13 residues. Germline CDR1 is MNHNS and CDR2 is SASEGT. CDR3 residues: CASTQAFINTQYF. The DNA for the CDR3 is TGTGCCAGCACCCAGGCCTTCATAAATACGCAGTATTTT.